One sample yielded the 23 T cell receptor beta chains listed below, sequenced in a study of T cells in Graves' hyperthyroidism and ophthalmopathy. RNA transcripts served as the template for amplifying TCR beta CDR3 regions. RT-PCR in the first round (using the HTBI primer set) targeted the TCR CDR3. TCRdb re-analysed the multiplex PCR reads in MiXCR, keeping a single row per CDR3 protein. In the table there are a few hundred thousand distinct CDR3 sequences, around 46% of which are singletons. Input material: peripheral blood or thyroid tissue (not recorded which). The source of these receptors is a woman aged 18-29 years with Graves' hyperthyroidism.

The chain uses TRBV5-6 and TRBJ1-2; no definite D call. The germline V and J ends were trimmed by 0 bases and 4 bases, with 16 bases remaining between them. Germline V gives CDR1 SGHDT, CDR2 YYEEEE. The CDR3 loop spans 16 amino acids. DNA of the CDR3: TGTGCCAGCAGCTTGGTTGGGTCTACCTTAGGCTATGGCTACACCTTC. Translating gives CASSLVGSTLGYGYTF. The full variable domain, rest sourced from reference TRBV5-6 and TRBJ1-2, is DAGVTQSPTHLIKTRGQQVTLRCSPKSGHDTVSWYQQALGQGPQFIFQYYEEEERQRGNFPDRFSGHQFPNYSSELNVNALLLGDSALYLCASSLVGSTLGYGYTFGSGTRLTVV.

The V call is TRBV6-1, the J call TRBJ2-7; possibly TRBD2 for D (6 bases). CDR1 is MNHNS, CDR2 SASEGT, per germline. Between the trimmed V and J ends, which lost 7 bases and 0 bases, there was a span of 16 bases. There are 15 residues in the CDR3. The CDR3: CASTRAGAISYEQYF. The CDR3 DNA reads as TGTGCCAGCACCCGAGCGGGCGCAATCTCCTACGAGCAGTACTTC.

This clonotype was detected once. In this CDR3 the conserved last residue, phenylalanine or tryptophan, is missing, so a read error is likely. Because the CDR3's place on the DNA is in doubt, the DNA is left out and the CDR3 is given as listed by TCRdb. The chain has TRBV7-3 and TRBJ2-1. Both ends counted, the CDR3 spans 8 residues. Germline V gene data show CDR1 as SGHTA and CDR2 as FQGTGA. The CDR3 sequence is CASSAGPS.

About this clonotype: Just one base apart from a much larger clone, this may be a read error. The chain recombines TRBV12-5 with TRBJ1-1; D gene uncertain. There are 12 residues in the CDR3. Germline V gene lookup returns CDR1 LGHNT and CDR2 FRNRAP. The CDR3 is CASGMVVTEAFF. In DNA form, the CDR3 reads TGTGCTAGTGGTATGGTGGTGACTGAAGCTTTCTTT.

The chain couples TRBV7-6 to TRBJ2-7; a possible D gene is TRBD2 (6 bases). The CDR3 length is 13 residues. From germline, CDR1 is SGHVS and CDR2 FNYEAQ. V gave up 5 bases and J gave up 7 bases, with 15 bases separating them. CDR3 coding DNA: TGTGCCAGCAGCCAAGATATGGCGGGAGAGCAGTACTTC. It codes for CASSQDMAGEQYF.

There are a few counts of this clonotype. As DNA, the CDR3 is TGTGCCATCAGTGAGGAGGCGCCGGCGAGCACCGGGGAGCTGTTTTTT. It yields the protein CAISEEAPASTGELFF. V gene TRBV10-3 combines with J gene TRBJ2-2; D not resolved. The ends were cut back, 2 bases at V and 4 bases at J, with 14 bases in the middle. The CDR3 consists of 16 residues. The V gene's germline CDR1 is ENHRY and CDR2 SYGVKD.

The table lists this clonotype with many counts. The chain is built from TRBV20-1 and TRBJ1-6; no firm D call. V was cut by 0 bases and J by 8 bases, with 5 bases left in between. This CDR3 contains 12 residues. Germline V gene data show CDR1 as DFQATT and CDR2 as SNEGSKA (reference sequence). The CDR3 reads CSARDRDSPLHF. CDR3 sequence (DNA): TGCAGTGCTAGAGATCGGGATTCACCCCTCCACTTT.

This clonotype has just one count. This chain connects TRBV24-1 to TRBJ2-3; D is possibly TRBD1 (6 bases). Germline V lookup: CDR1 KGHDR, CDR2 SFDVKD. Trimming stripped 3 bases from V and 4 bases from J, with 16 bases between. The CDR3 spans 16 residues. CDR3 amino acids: CATSDADRPGPDTQYF. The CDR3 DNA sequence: TGTGCCACCAGTGATGCCGACAGGCCCGGGCCAGATACGCAGTATTTT.

CDR3 region: CASSYVGTEDGYTF. In DNA, the CDR3 is TGCGCCAGCAGCTATGTCGGGACGGAAGATGGCTACACCTTC. The rearrangement uses TRBV5-1 and TRBJ1-2; perhaps TRBD1 as D (5 bases). The germline V gene encodes CDR1 SGHRS and CDR2 YFSETQ. V was cut by 3 bases and J by 6 bases, with 15 bases left in between. The CDR3 consists of 14 residues.

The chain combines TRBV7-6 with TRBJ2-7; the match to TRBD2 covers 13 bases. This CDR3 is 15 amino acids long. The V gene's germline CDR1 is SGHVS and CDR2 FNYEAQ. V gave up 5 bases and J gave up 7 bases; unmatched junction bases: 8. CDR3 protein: CASSPGLAGHNEQYF. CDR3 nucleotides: TGTGCCAGCAGCCCGGGACTAGCGGGGCACAATGAGCAGTACTTC. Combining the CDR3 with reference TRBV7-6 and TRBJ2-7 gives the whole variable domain GAGVSQSPRYKVTKRGQDVALRCDPISGHVSLYWYRQALGQGPEFLTYFNYEAQQDKSGLPNDRFSAERPEGSISTLTIQRTEQRDSAMYRCASSPGLAGHNEQYFGPGTRLTVT.

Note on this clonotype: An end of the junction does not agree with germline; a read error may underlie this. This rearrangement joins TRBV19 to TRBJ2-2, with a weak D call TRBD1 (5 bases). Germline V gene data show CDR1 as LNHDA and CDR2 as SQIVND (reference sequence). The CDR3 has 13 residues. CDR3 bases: TGTGCCAGTAGTATGATGGACACAGGGGAGCTGTTTTTT. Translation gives CASSMMDTGELFF. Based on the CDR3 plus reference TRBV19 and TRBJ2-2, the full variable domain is DGGITQSPKYLFRKEGQNVTLSCEQNLNHDAMYWYRQDPGQGLRLIYYSQIVNDFQKGDIAEGYSVSREKKESFPLTVTSAQKNPTAFYLCASSMMDTGELFFGEGSRLTVL.

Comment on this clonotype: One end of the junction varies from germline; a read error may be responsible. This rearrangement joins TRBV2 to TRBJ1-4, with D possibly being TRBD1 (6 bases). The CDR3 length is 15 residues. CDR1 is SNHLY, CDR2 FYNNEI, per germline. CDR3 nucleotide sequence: TGTGTCAGCAGTGAATGGGGGGCGCCGGGGGAAAAACTGTTTTTT. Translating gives CVSSEWGAPGEKLFF.

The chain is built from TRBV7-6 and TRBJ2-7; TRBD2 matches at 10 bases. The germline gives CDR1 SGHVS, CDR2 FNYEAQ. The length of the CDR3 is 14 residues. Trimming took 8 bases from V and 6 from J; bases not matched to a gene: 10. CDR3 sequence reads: CASRSGTSASEQYF. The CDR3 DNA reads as TGTGCCAGCCGCTCCGGGACTAGCGCCTCCGAGCAGTACTTC.

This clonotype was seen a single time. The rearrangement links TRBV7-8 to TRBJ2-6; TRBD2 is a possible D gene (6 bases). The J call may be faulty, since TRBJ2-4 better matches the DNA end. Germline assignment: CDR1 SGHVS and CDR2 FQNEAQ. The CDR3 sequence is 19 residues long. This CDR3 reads CASSLAWREMISGRNIQYF. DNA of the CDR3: TGTGCCAGCAGCTTAGCGTGGCGGGAAATGATCAGCGGCAGAAACATTCAGTACTTC.

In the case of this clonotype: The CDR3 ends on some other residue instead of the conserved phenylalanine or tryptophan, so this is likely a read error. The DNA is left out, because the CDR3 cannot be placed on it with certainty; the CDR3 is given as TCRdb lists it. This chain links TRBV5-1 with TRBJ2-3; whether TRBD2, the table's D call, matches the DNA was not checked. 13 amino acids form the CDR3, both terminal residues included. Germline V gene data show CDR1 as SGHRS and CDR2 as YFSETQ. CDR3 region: CASSLAGTSGDGL.

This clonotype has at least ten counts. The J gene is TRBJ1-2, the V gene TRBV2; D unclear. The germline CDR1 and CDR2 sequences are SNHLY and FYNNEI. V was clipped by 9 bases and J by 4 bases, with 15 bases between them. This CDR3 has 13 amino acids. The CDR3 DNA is TGTGCCAGTGTTCACAGCGAAAGCTATGGCTACACCTTC. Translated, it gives CASVHSESYGYTF.

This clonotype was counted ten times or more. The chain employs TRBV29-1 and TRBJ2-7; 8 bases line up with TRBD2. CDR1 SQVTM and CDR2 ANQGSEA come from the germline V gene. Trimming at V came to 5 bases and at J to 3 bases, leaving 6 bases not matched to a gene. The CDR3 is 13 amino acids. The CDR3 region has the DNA TGCAGCGTTTCAGCGGGAGTGGGCTACGAGCAGTACTTC. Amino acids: CSVSAGVGYEQYF.

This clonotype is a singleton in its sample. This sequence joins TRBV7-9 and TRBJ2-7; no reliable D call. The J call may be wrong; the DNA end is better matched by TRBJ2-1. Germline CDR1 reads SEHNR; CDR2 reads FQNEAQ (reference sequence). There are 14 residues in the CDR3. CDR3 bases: TGTGCCAGCAGCTTAGTCGCTTTGAACAATGAGCAGTTCTTC. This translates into CASSLVALNNEQFF.

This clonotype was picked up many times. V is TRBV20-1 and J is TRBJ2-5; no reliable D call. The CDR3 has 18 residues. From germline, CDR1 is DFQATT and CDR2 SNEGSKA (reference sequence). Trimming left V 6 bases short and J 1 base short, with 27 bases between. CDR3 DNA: TGCAGTGCCCACAGTTCCATTCCGGCAATACGTTTCCAAGAGACCCAGTACTTC. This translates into CSAHSSIPAIRFQETQYF.

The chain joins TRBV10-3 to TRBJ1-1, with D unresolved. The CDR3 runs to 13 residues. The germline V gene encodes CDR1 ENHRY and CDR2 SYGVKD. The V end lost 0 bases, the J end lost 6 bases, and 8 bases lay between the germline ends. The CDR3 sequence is CAISESQRSEAFF. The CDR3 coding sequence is TGTGCCATCAGTGAGTCTCAGAGGTCTGAAGCTTTCTTT.

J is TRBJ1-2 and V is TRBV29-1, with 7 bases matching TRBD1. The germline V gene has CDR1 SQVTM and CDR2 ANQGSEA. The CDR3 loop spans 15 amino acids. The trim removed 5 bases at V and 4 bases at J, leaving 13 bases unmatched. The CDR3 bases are TGCAGCGTTTGGACAGGTAGGGGCCGGAGCTATGGCTACACCTTC. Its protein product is CSVWTGRGRSYGYTF. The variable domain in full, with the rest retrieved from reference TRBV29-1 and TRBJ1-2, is SAVISQKPSRDICQRGTSLTIQCQVDSQVTMMFWYRQQPGQSLTLIATANQGSEATYESGFVIDKFPISRPNLTFSTLTVSNMSPEDSSIYLCSVWTGRGRSYGYTFGSGTRLTVV.

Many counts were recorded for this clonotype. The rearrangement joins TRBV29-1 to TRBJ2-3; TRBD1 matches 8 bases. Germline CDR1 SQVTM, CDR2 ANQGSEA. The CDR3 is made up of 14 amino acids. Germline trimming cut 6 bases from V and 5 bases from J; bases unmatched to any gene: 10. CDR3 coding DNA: TGCAGCGTCCCCCCCAGGGGGCAGGGAGATACGCAGTATTTT. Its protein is CSVPPRGQGDTQYF.

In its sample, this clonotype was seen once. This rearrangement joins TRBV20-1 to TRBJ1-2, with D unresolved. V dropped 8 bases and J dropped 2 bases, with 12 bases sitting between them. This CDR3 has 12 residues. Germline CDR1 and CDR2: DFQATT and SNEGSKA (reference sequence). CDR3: CSTPSGNYGYTF. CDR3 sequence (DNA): TGCAGTACCCCGTCGGGGAACTATGGCTACACCTTC.